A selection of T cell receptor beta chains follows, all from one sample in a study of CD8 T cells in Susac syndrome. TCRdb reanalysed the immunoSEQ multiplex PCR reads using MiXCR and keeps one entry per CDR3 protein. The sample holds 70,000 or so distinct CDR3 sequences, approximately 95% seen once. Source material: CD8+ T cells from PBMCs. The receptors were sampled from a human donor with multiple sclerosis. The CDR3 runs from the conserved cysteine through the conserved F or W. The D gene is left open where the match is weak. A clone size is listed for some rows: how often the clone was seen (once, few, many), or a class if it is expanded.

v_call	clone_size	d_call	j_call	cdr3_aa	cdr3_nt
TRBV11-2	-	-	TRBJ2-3	CASSPEPTDTQYF	TGTGCCAGCAGCCCGGAGCCCACAGATACGCAGTATTTT
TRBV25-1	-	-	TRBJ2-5	CASSEYPSETQYF	TGTGCCAGCAGTGAATACCCCAGTGAGACCCAGTACTTC
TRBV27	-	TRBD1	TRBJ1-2	CASRQGGAMHGYTF	TGTGCCAGCAGACAGGGGGGGGCTATGCATGGCTACACCTTC
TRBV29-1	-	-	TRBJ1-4	CSVEVDGRYEKLFF	TGCAGCGTTGAAGTGGACGGGCGGTATGAAAAACTGTTTTTT
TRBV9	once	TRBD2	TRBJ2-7	CASSVTGTSVSYEQYF	TGTGCCAGCAGCGTCACCGGGACTAGCGTCTCCTACGAGCAGTACTTC
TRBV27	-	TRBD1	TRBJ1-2	CASSFIQGDNYGYTF	TGTGCCAGCAGTTTCATACAGGGGGACAACTATGGCTACACCTTC
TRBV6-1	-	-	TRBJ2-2	CASSPRGGSGELFF	TGTGCCAGCAGTCCTAGGGGGGGTTCCGGGGAGCTGTTTTTT
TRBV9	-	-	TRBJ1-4	CASSAGTDLGKLFF	TGTGCCAGCAGCGCCGGGACGGATTTGGGAAAACTGTTTTTT
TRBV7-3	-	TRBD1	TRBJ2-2	CASSSRDRGNTGELFF	TGTGCCAGCAGCTCCCGGGACAGGGGCAACACCGGGGAGCTGTTTTTT
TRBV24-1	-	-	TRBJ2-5	CATSDRFQETQYF	TGTGCCACCAGCGACCGATTCCAAGAGACCCAGTACTTC
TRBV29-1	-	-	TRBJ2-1	CSVEDYIDNEQFF	TGCAGCGTTGAAGATTACATCGACAATGAGCAGTTCTTC
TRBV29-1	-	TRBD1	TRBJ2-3	CSLSPQGVDTQYF	TGCTCCCTAAGCCCCCAGGGGGTGGATACGCAGTATTTT
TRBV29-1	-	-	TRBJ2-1	CSGRQANEQFF	TGCAGCGGTCGCCAGGCGAATGAGCAGTTCTTC
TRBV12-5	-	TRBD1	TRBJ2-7	CASGLVQGASYEQYF	TGTGCTAGTGGTTTGGTACAGGGGGCCTCCTACGAGCAGTACTTC
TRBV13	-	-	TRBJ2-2	CASSLGRVSTGELFF	TGTGCCAGCAGCTTAGGTCGGGTTAGCACCGGGGAGCTGTTTTTT
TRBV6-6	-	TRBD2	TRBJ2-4	CASDVRGGQNIQYF	TGTGCCAGCGATGTGCGGGGGGGCCAAAACATTCAGTACTTC
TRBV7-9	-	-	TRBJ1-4	CASSSLKGGEKLFF	TGTGCCAGCAGCTCCCTGAAGGGAGGGGAAAAACTGTTTTTT
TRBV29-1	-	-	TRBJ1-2	CSATGRYGYTF	TGCAGCGCGACAGGTCGCTATGGCTACACCTTC
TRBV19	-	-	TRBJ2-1	CASSMVADNEQFF	TGTGCCAGTAGTATGGTAGCGGACAATGAGCAGTTCTTC
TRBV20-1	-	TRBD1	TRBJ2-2	CSARGQGPRGNTGELFF	TGCAGTGCTAGAGGACAGGGGCCCCGAGGCAACACCGGGGAGCTGTTTTTT
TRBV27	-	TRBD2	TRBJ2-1	CASSFIGTSDDNEQFF	TGTGCCAGCAGTTTTATCGGGACTAGCGATGACAATGAGCAGTTCTTC
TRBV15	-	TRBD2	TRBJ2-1	CATSRAISGGRYNEQFF	TGTGCCACCAGCAGAGCCATTAGCGGGGGCAGGTACAATGAGCAGTTCTTC
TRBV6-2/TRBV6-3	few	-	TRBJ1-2	CASSYRADGYTF	TGTGCCAGCAGTTACAGGGCTGATGGCTACACCTTC
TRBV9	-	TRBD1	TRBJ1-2	CASSSGGGYTF	TGTGCCAGCAGCTCAGGGGGGGGCTACACCTTC
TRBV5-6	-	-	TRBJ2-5	CASSLTRGSETQYF	TGTGCCAGCAGCTTGACTCGGGGGAGCGAGACCCAGTACTTC
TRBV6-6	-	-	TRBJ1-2	CASSYAGGGDGYTF	TGTGCCAGCAGTTACGCGGGGGGCGGAGATGGCTACACCTTC